Below, 5 T cell receptor beta chains from the same sample are listed, as sequenced in a study of T-cell reconstitution after alpha-beta-depleted transplantation in children. Using unique molecular identifiers, the investigators prepared the TCRbeta library. TCRdb called the PCR reads again in MiXCR, with one record for every CDR3 protein. The sample includes a few hundred thousand distinct CDR3 sequences, around 27% of them seen just once. The sample consisted of PBMCs, taken before TCRalphabeta/CD19-depleted stem cell transplant. The receptors were sampled from a boy under two years old with Wiskott-Aldrich syndrome, due to receive a stem cell transplant.

The CDR3 nucleotides read TGTGCCAGCAGCTTAGGACTCACAGGGGCGCAAGAGACCCAGTACTTC. Protein product: CASSLGLTGAQETQYF. The rearrangement uses TRBV7-8 and TRBJ2-5; 7 positions agree with TRBD1. CDR3 size: 16 residues. J was trimmed by 2 bases and V by 1 base; bases with no gene match: 7. Germline-derived CDR1 and CDR2 are SGHVS and FQNEAQ.

This clonotype showed up just a few times. The V call is TRBV11-2, the J call TRBJ2-7, with D possibly TRBD2 on 5 matching bases. Germline V gives CDR1 SGHAT, CDR2 FQNNGV. This CDR3 comprises 12 residues. Trimming pared 8 bases from V and 4 bases from J, leaving 12 bases between. The CDR3 DNA follows: TGTGCCAGCTCGGGCGGGCGTTACGAGCAGTACTTC. It translates to CASSGGRYEQYF. The full variable domain, rest sourced from reference TRBV11-2 and TRBJ2-7, is EAGVAQSPRYKIIEKRQSVAFWCNPISGHATLYWYQQILGQGPKLLIQFQNNGVVDDSQLPKDRFSAERLKGVDSTLKIQPAKLEDSAVYLCASSGGRYEQYFGPGTRLTVT.

This clonotype was detected only a few times. This sequence joins TRBV7-8 and TRBJ2-5; the match to TRBD2 covers 14 bases. Germline assignment: CDR1 SGHVS and CDR2 FQNEAQ. With 5 bases clipped from V and 5 bases from J, the junction kept 10 bases outside the gene matches. This CDR3 region has 17 residues. CDR3 nucleotides: TGTGCCAGCAGCCCGGGACTAGCGGGAGTACCAAGGGAGACCCAGTACTTC. Translation: CASSPGLAGVPRETQYF.

In this sample, this clonotype turned up a few times. CDR3 bases: TGTGCCAGCAGCCCACGGCAGGCTGATGAGCAGTTCTTC. It translates to CASSPRQADEQFF. The chain combines TRBV9 with TRBJ2-1; no definite D call. Germline CDR1 is SGDLS and CDR2 is YYNGEE. With 4 bases removed from V and 8 bases from J, the gap between germline ends came to 13 bases. CDR3 length: 13 amino acids. Using reference TRBV9 and TRBJ2-1 for the parts outside the CDR3, the full variable domain is DSGVTQTPKHLITATGQRVTLRCSPRSGDLSVYWYQQSLDQGLQFLIQYYNGEERAKGNILERFSAQQFPDLHSELNLSSLELGDSALYFCASSPRQADEQFFGPGTRLTVL.

This clonotype has more than one count but fewer than ten. V gene TRBV7-2 combines with J gene TRBJ2-2; TRBD2 might be the D (6 bases). V lost 5 bases and J 3 bases, leaving 13 bases between the germline ends. Germline loops: CDR1 SGHTA, CDR2 FQGNSA. The CDR3 spans 15 residues. CDR3 sequence (DNA): TGTGCCAGCAGCATGAAGCGGGCATACACCGGGGAGCTGTTTTTT. It yields the protein CASSMKRAYTGELFF.